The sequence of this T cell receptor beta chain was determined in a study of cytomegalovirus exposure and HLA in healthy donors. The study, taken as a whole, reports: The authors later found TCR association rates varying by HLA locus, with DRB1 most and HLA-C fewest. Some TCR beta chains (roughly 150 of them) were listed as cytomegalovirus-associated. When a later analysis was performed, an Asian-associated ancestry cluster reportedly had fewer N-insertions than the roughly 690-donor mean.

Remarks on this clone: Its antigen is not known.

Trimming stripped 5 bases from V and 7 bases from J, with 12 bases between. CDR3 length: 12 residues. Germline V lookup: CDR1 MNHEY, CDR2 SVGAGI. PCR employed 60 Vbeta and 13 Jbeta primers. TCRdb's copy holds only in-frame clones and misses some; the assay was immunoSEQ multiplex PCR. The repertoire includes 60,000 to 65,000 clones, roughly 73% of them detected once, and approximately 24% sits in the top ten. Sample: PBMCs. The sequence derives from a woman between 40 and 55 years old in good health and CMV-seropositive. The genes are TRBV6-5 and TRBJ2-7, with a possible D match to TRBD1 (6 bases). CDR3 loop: CASSRLGTEQYF. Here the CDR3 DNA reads TGTGCCAGCAGTAGACTGGGGACAGAGCAGTACTTC.